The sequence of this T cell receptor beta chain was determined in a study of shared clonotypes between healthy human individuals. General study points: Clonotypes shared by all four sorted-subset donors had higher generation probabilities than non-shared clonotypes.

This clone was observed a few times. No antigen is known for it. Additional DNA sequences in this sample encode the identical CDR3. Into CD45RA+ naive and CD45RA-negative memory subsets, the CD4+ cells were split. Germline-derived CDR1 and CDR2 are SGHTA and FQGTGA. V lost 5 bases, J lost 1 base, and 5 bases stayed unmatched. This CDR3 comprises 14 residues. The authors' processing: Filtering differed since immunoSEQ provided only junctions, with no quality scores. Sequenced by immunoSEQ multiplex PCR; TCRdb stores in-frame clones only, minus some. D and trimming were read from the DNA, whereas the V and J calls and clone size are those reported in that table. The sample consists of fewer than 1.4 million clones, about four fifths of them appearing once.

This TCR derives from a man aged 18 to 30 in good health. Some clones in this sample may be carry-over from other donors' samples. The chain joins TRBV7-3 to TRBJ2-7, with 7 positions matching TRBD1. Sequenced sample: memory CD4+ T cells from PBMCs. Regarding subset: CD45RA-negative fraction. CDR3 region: CASSKSTGSYEQYF. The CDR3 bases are TGTGCCAGCAGCAAATCGACAGGGTCCTACGAGCAGTACTTC.